Included here is one TCR beta chain sequence, with context. The sample belongs to a study of blood T cell repertoires in COVID-19. Study-level information: T cells, B-cell-depleted T cells, or PBMCs provided the cDNA or gDNA that served as material.

Germline CDR1 MGHRA, CDR2 YSYEKL. V shed 3 bases and J 0 bases; nucleotides not matched to a gene: 14. The CDR3 is made up of 19 amino acids. Clones were sequenced by immunoSEQ multiplex PCR, and TCRdb holds only the in-frame ones, with some missing. The sample lists 120,000 or so clones, around 82% seen once, with about 6.3% in the top ten. This chain uses TRBV4-1 with TRBJ1-5, with TRBD1 matching over 7 bases. Sample: peripheral blood. This TCR was sampled from an elderly man with active or convalescent COVID-19. The CDR3 sequence is CASSHPQGRSTYSNQPQHF. CDR3 coding DNA: TGCGCCAGCAGCCACCCACAGGGGCGTTCTACTTATAGCAATCAGCCCCAGCATTTT.